A single sample is the source of the 30 T cell receptor beta chains below, sequenced in a study of cytomegalovirus exposure and HLA in healthy donors. The primer mix had 60 Vbeta and 13 Jbeta primers. Generated by immunoSEQ multiplex PCR, the TCRdb table keeps only in-frame clones and is missing some. The repertoire holds 120,000 or so clones, with 15% as singletons. The sample taken for sequencing was PBMCs. The receptor source for this set is a woman in her late teens or twenties in good health and CMV-seronegative.

In this sample, this clone turned up a few times. The V gene is TRBV5-4, the J gene TRBJ2-1; 8 bases map to TRBD1. With 3 bases clipped from V and 9 bases from J, the junction kept 8 bases outside the gene matches. Germline V lookup: CDR1 SGHNT, CDR2 YYREEE (reference sequence). This CDR3 comprises 14 residues. The CDR3 DNA reads as TGTGCCAGCAGCTCCATGACAGGGACAGGTGAGCAGTTCTTC. Its protein is CASSSMTGTGEQFF.

This clone was seen only a few times. This chain connects TRBV18 to TRBJ2-7, with TRBD1 matching over 7 bases. The V gene end was trimmed by 6 bases and the J gene end by 3 bases; junction bases not matched to a gene: 8. CDR3 length equals 14 residues. Germline assignment: CDR1 KGHSH and CDR2 LQKENI. Here the CDR3 DNA reads TGTGCCAGCTCGTTCACTCGGGACAGCTACGAGCAGTACTTC. The encoded protein is CASSFTRDSYEQYF.

The chain has TRBV9 and TRBJ2-1; 16 bases fit TRBD2. The junction had 7 bases not matched to a gene; V was cut back by 0 bases and J by 7 bases. CDR3 size: 18 residues. The germline gives CDR1 SGDLS, CDR2 YYNGEE. CDR3 residues: CASSVAGTSGGGQNEQFF. DNA of the CDR3: TGTGCCAGCAGCGTAGCCGGGACTAGCGGGGGGGGACAAAATGAGCAGTTCTTC. The whole variable domain, remainder taken from reference TRBV9 and TRBJ2-1, is DSGVTQTPKHLITATGQRVTLRCSPRSGDLSVYWYQQSLDQGLQFLIQYYNGEERAKGNILERFSAQQFPDLHSELNLSSLELGDSALYFCASSVAGTSGGGQNEQFFGPGTRLTVL.

Remarks on this clone: The CDR3 carries no conserved terminal phenylalanine or tryptophan, so it likely arises from a read error. This chain links TRBV7-3 with TRBJ2-2; TRBD2 agrees at 14 bases. The CDR3 is made up of 16 amino acids. The germline V gene has CDR1 SGHTA and CDR2 FQGTGA. The V gene end was trimmed by 2 bases and the J gene end by 5 bases; junction bases not matched to a gene: 1. CDR3 sequence reads: CASSLGTSGSTGELFV. CDR3 DNA sequence: TGTGCCAGCAGCTTAGGGACTAGCGGGAGTACCGGGGAGCTGTTTGTT.

This clone was counted a few times. The CDR3 loop reads CASSVGVGAGIGEQFF. In DNA, the CDR3 is TGTGCCAGCAGCGTAGGGGTGGGAGCGGGAATCGGTGAGCAGTTCTTC. This rearrangement joins TRBV9 to TRBJ2-1; TRBD2 agrees at 7 bases. Germline assignment: CDR1 SGDLS and CDR2 YYNGEE. The CDR3 totals 16 residues. Losses at the gene ends were 0 bases for V and 9 bases for J; bases not matched to a gene: 12.

V and J are TRBV28 and TRBJ2-3, with 7 bases matching TRBD1. Germline V gene sequence: CDR1 MDHEN, CDR2 SYDVKM. After removal of 6 bases from V and 3 bases from J, the junction contained 9 bases not matched to a gene. This CDR3 is 15 amino acids long. The CDR3 sequence: CASSTAGDRTDTQYF. Here the CDR3 DNA reads TGTGCCAGCAGCACCGCAGGGGACAGAACAGATACGCAGTATTTT.

This clone has more than one count but fewer than ten. The chain has TRBV30 and TRBJ2-3, with a weak D call TRBD2 (6 bases). V was trimmed by 4 bases and J by 6 bases, leaving 11 bases between them. Germline CDR1 is GTSNPN and CDR2 is SVGIG (reference sequence). This CDR3 comprises 12 residues. The CDR3 sequence: CAWTLGGDTQYF. CDR3 DNA sequence: TGTGCCTGGACCCTTGGGGGGGATACGCAGTATTTT.

This clone came up a few times. The gene calls are TRBV19 and TRBJ2-1; 15 bases fit TRBD2. Germline loops: CDR1 LNHDA, CDR2 SQIVND (reference sequence). CDR3 length: 13 amino acids. The J segment lost 9 bases and the V segment lost 9 bases, leaving 3 bases of the junction unmatched. The CDR3 spells CASGLAGGGEQFF. In DNA form, the CDR3 reads TGTGCCAGCGGACTAGCGGGAGGGGGTGAGCAGTTCTTC.

The rearrangement joins TRBV6-5 to TRBJ2-3, with 10 bases aligning to TRBD1. The CDR3 covers 16 residues. V dropped 4 bases and J dropped 4; count of bases not matched to a gene: 8. Germline V gives CDR1 MNHEY, CDR2 SVGAGI. CDR3 amino acids: CASSSRRDRGSDTQYF. CDR3 nucleotides: TGTGCCAGCAGTTCTCGGAGGGACAGGGGCTCAGATACGCAGTATTTT.

This clone was seen a handful of times. The chain couples TRBV6-5 to TRBJ1-2, with D possibly being TRBD1 (5 bases). This CDR3 has 16 residues. The V gene's germline CDR1 is MNHEY and CDR2 SVGAGI. V lost 4 bases to trimming and J lost 4 bases, with 19 bases between them. For the CDR3, the DNA is TGTGCCAGCAGTTCGGGTGGGAGGGGCTCCCGCTATGGCTACACCTTC. It specifies CASSSGGRGSRYGYTF.

This clone has just a few counts. The gene calls are TRBV29-1 and TRBJ1-1; tentative D call: TRBD1 (6 bases). Germline values: CDR1 SQVTM, CDR2 ANQGSEA. This CDR3 is 12 amino acids long. The germline V and J ends were trimmed by 4 bases and 4 bases, with 10 bases remaining between them. The CDR3 coding sequence is TGCAGCGTTGTCCGGACAGCCACTGAAGCTTTCTTT. As protein: CSVVRTATEAFF.

The V call is TRBV6-5, the J call TRBJ1-3; D may be TRBD1 (6 bases). The V gene's germline CDR1 is MNHEY and CDR2 SVGAGI. The CDR3 is 16 residues long. The V end was cut by 6 bases, the J end by 4 bases, with 19 bases between. The CDR3, as DNA: TGTGCCAGCAGCTACACTATCCTCGGGACAGGAAACACCATATATTTT. Its translation is CASSYTILGTGNTIYF.

This clone came up a few times. The chain employs TRBV6-5 and TRBJ2-7, with 10 positions matching TRBD1. Trimming took 8 bases from V and 4 from J; bases not matched to a gene: 2. From germline, CDR1 is MNHEY and CDR2 SVGAGI. There are 12 residues in the CDR3. The CDR3 nucleotides read TGTGCCAGCTGGGACAGGGGTTACGAGCAGTACTTC. As protein: CASWDRGYEQYF.

This sequence joins TRBV4-1 and TRBJ2-7, with D uncertain. V was pared by 2 bases and J by 5 bases, with 10 bases between. CDR3 size: 13 residues. The germline gives CDR1 MGHRA, CDR2 YSYEKL. The DNA of the CDR3 is TGCGCCAGCAGCCAAACTGAGTTCCACGAGCAGTACTTC. This gives the protein CASSQTEFHEQYF.

This clone has more than one count but fewer than ten. The rearrangement links TRBV20-1 to TRBJ2-1; tentatively, D is TRBD2 (6 bases). The CDR3 contains 11 residues. V gave up 6 bases and J gave up 8 bases, with 11 bases separating them. CDR1 is DFQATT and CDR2 is SNEGSKA in the germline V gene (reference sequence). CDR3 coding DNA: TGCAGTGCCGGGAGTCTCTATGAGCAGTTCTTC. Translated, it gives CSAGSLYEQFF.

CDR3 sequence (DNA): TGTGCCTGGACCCCCAACACAGGGTGGGACTATGGCTACACCTTC. Residues: CAWTPNTGWDYGYTF. This chain connects TRBV30 to TRBJ1-2; tentatively, D is TRBD1 (6 bases). The length of the CDR3 is 15 residues. Germline CDR1 GTSNPN, CDR2 SVGIG (reference sequence). Trimming stripped 4 bases from V and 3 bases from J, with 18 bases between.

There are a few counts of this clone. The chain carries TRBV9 and TRBJ2-5; TRBD1 matches 7 bases. Looked up from germline, CDR1 is SGDLS and CDR2 is YYNGEE. With 4 bases clipped from V and 2 bases from J, the junction kept 11 bases outside the gene matches. The CDR3 extends over 16 amino acids. The CDR3 protein is CASSTSRTGAQETQYF. The CDR3 nucleotides read TGTGCCAGCAGCACCAGCCGGACAGGAGCGCAAGAGACCCAGTACTTC.

This clone was counted between two and nine times. The V call is TRBV28, the J call TRBJ1-5; 8 nucleotides match TRBD1. The CDR3 sequence is 17 residues long. Germline assignment: CDR1 MDHEN and CDR2 SYDVKM. V gave up 1 base and J gave up 4 bases; unmatched junction bases: 9. The CDR3 loop reads CASSLSPGQGLNQPQHF. CDR3 nucleotides: TGTGCCAGCAGTTTATCCCCCGGACAGGGTTTGAATCAGCCCCAGCATTTT.

J is TRBJ2-3 and V is TRBV7-2; D not resolved. V was clipped by 1 base and J by 2 bases, with 13 bases between them. This CDR3 region has 16 residues. CDR1 and CDR2 from the germline V gene are SGHTA and FQGNSA. The CDR3 DNA is TGTGCCAGCAGCTTAGGTTTCAGAACACCCACAGATACGCAGTATTTT. This gives the protein CASSLGFRTPTDTQYF.

This clone appeared a few times. The chain recombines TRBV9 with TRBJ1-1, with 7 bases identical to TRBD1. With V trimmed by 4 bases and J by 3 bases, 3 bases remained unmatched. Germline CDR1 reads SGDLS; CDR2 reads YYNGEE. This CDR3 has 13 amino acids. CDR3 DNA: TGTGCCAGCAGCCAGGACAGGCACACTGAAGCTTTCTTT. Translated: CASSQDRHTEAFF.

The chain carries TRBV28 and TRBJ2-1; 10 nucleotides match TRBD2. Germline lookup yields CDR1 MDHEN and CDR2 SYDVKM. The CDR3 covers 15 residues. The CDR3 loop is CACQREGRTPNEQFF. CDR3 nucleotides: TGTGCTTGCCAGCGGGAGGGCCGGACGCCAAATGAGCAGTTCTTC. The complete variable domain, with remaining parts taken from reference TRBV28 and TRBJ2-1, reads DVKVTQSSRYLVKRTGEKVFLECVQDMDHENMFWYRQDPGLGLRLIYFSYDVKMKEKGDIPEGYSVSREKKERFSLILESASTNQTSMYLCACQREGRTPNEQFFGPGTRLTVL.

The CDR3 loop reads CASRLRGPDEQYF. DNA of the CDR3: TGTGCCAGCAGACTCAGGGGTCCCGACGAGCAGTACTTC. The genes are TRBV5-8 and TRBJ2-7; the D gene is possibly TRBD1 (6 bases). The length of the CDR3 is 13 residues. The ends were cut back, 5 bases at V and 5 bases at J, with 14 bases in the middle. Germline V gives CDR1 SGHTS, CDR2 YDEGEE.

There are a few counts of this clone. CDR3 amino acids: CASGQPNYGYTF. The CDR3 bases are TGTGCCAGCGGACAGCCGAACTATGGCTACACCTTC. The gene calls are TRBV2 and TRBJ1-2, with D perhaps matching TRBD1 (6 bases). Germline CDR1 SNHLY, CDR2 FYNNEI. The CDR3 runs to 12 residues. V was cut by 8 bases and J by 2 bases, with 9 bases left in between.

The CDR3: CASSVWDRAQETQYF. The CDR3 nucleotides read TGTGCCAGCAGCGTTTGGGACAGGGCGCAAGAGACCCAGTACTTC. The gene calls are TRBV7-9 and TRBJ2-5, with 9 positions matching TRBD1. CDR3 size: 15 residues. Germline V gives CDR1 SEHNR, CDR2 FQNEAQ (reference sequence). Trimming took 5 bases from V and 2 from J; bases not matched to a gene: 6.

This clone occurred a few times. One end of the junction is discordant with germline, which a read error may explain. J is TRBJ2-1 and V is TRBV7-9; D is unclear. The CDR3 runs 11 residues. Germline V CDR1 and CDR2: SEHNR, FQNEAQ (reference sequence). The CDR3 DNA reads as TGTGCCAGCAGTCCGCAGAATGGGCAGTTCTTC. Translated: CASSPQNGQFF. The full variable domain, rest sourced from reference TRBV7-9 and TRBJ2-1, is DTGVSQNPRHKITKRGQNVTFRCDPISEHNRLYWYRQTLGQGPEFLTYFQNEAQLEKSRLLSDRFSAERPKGSFSTLEIQRTEQGDSAMYLCASSPQNGQFFGPGTRLTVL.

As for this clone: Because it lacks the conserved phenylalanine or tryptophan at the end, this CDR3 is likely a read error. The rearrangement uses TRBV9 and TRBJ1-1, with TRBD1 as a possible D gene (6 bases). Between the trimmed V and J ends, which lost 0 bases and 0 bases, there was a span of 9 bases. The CDR3 length is 15 residues. CDR1 and CDR2 (germline): SGDLS, YYNGEE. CDR3 coding DNA: TGTGCCAGCAGCGTAGGGGAGGGGGTGAACACTGAAGCTTTCCTT. It encodes CASSVGEGVNTEAFL.

The chain joins TRBV9 to TRBJ2-2, with D perhaps matching TRBD2 (6 bases). The CDR3 runs to 18 residues. Germline values: CDR1 SGDLS, CDR2 YYNGEE. Trimming cost V 3 bases and J 2 bases, with 20 bases left between them. In DNA form, the CDR3 reads TGTGCCAGCAGCGCCCATCTTCCGGGACTCCTAAACACCGGGGAGCTGTTTTTT. It specifies CASSAHLPGLLNTGELFF. Supplemented by reference TRBV9 and TRBJ2-2, the full variable domain reads DSGVTQTPKHLITATGQRVTLRCSPRSGDLSVYWYQQSLDQGLQFLIQYYNGEERAKGNILERFSAQQFPDLHSELNLSSLELGDSALYFCASSAHLPGLLNTGELFFGEGSRLTVL.

V usage is TRBV5-1 and J usage is TRBJ2-7, with a weak D call TRBD2 (5 bases). Trimming removed 0 bases from V and 1 base from J, with 11 bases in between. The V gene's germline CDR1 is SGHRS and CDR2 YFSETQ. The CDR3 totals 15 residues. CDR3 in amino acids: CASSLGTPVSYEQYF. CDR3 DNA: TGCGCCAGCAGCTTGGGGACTCCCGTATCCTACGAGCAGTACTTC.

There are a few counts of this clone. The rearrangement uses TRBV13 and TRBJ1-1, with D unresolved. Germline loops: CDR1 PRHDT, CDR2 FYEKMQ (reference sequence). Deletions cut 5 bases from V and 7 bases from J, with 14 bases between. This CDR3 is 13 amino acids long. CDR3 protein: CASSPERAGEAFF. The CDR3, as DNA: TGTGCCAGCAGCCCTGAGAGGGCGGGTGAAGCTTTCTTT.

The chain has TRBV5-6 and TRBJ1-2; 8 bases align to TRBD1. Trimming removed 6 bases from V and 4 bases from J; junction bases left unmatched: 8. In germline, CDR1 is SGHDT, CDR2 YYEEEE. CDR3 size: 14 residues. The CDR3 sequence is CASTTDRVAYGYTF. In DNA, the CDR3 is TGTGCCAGCACCACGGACAGGGTGGCCTATGGCTACACCTTC.